The 8 T cell receptor beta chains in this list originate from one sample, sequenced in a study of shared clonotypes between healthy human individuals. Clones were sequenced by immunoSEQ multiplex PCR, and TCRdb holds only the in-frame ones, with some missing. The sample yields approximately 1,000,000 clones, approximately 80% seen once. What was sequenced was memory CD4+ T cells from PBMCs. The sample's subset: CD45RA-negative fraction. These receptor sequences come from a man younger than 35 in good health. Some clones in this sample may be carry-over from other donors' samples.

The rearrangement uses TRBV7-9 and TRBJ2-5; 16 positions agree with TRBD2. The V segment lost 5 bases and the J segment 5 bases; nucleotides outside the gene matches: 5. CDR3 length: 16 residues. The germline V gene encodes CDR1 SEHNR and CDR2 FQNEAQ (reference sequence). The CDR3 here is CASSMGLAGGLETQYF. The CDR3 bases are TGTGCCAGCAGCATGGGACTAGCGGGAGGGCTGGAGACCCAGTACTTC.

V and J are TRBV5-4 and TRBJ1-2, with a tentative D call TRBD1 (6 bases). CDR3 length: 14 residues. CDR1 is SGHNT and CDR2 is YYREEE in the germline V gene (reference sequence). Trimming took 4 bases from V and 5 from J, leaving 15 bases between them. CDR3 bases: TGTGCCAGCAGCCCAAGGGGGGGGTCTTATGGCTACACCTTC. Its protein product is CASSPRGGSYGYTF.

V and J are TRBV7-9 and TRBJ1-3; D is uncertain. The V end lost 3 bases, the J end lost 3 bases, and 6 bases lay between the germline ends. Germline CDR1 reads SEHNR; CDR2 reads FQNEAQ (reference sequence). This CDR3 has 13 residues. The CDR3 loop reads CASSFVGGNTIYF. CDR3 DNA: TGTGCCAGCAGCTTTGTCGGTGGAAACACCATATATTTT.

The chain uses TRBV7-9 and TRBJ2-2, with no clear D. Between the trimmed V and J ends, which lost 1 base and 0 bases, there was a span of 6 bases. The CDR3 loop spans 15 amino acids. Germline assignment: CDR1 SEHNR and CDR2 FQNEAQ (reference sequence). This CDR3 reads CASSLVASNTGELFF. The CDR3 nucleotides read TGTGCCAGCAGCTTAGTCGCATCGAACACCGGGGAGCTGTTTTTT. The complete variable domain, with remaining parts taken from reference TRBV7-9 and TRBJ2-2, reads DTGVSQNPRHKITKRGQNVTFRCDPISEHNRLYWYRQTLGQGPEFLTYFQNEAQLEKSRLLSDRFSAERPKGSFSTLEIQRTEQGDSAMYLCASSLVASNTGELFFGEGSRLTVL.

This chain connects TRBV9 to TRBJ2-3, with TRBD2 matching 8 bases. Germline lookup yields CDR1 SGDLS and CDR2 YYNGEE. Trimming at V came to 6 bases and at J to 6 bases, leaving 18 bases not matched to a gene. The CDR3 consists of 17 residues. CDR3 sequence reads: CASTGGVSGAHADTQYF. DNA for the CDR3: TGTGCCAGCACCGGGGGGGTTAGCGGGGCCCATGCGGATACGCAGTATTTT.

The rearrangement uses TRBV29-1 and TRBJ2-1; 8 bases are shared with TRBD2. Germline CDR1 and CDR2: SQVTM and ANQGSEA. This CDR3 contains 14 residues. The J segment lost 4 bases and the V segment lost 6 bases, leaving 8 bases of the junction unmatched. This chain's CDR3 is CSVRGAAPYNEQFF. The CDR3 DNA sequence: TGCAGCGTGCGGGGGGCGGCTCCTTACAATGAGCAGTTCTTC.

The chain has TRBV7-8 and TRBJ1-4; 7 positions match TRBD1. Germline CDR1 reads SGHVS; CDR2 reads FQNEAQ. Losses at the gene ends were 5 bases for V and 5 bases for J; bases not matched to a gene: 5. CDR3 length: 14 residues. CDR3 residues: CASSRDSQNEKLFF. The CDR3 DNA reads TGTGCCAGCAGCCGGGACAGCCAAAATGAAAAACTGTTTTTT.

The rearrangement links TRBV9 to TRBJ2-1; D unresolved. The V end lost 4 bases, the J end lost 7 bases, and 21 bases lay between the germline ends. Germline CDR1 SGDLS, CDR2 YYNGEE. This CDR3 is built from 16 residues. The CDR3 region is CASSPRRLPATNEQFF. CDR3 coding DNA: TGTGCCAGCAGCCCGAGAAGGCTACCGGCTACAAATGAGCAGTTCTTC.